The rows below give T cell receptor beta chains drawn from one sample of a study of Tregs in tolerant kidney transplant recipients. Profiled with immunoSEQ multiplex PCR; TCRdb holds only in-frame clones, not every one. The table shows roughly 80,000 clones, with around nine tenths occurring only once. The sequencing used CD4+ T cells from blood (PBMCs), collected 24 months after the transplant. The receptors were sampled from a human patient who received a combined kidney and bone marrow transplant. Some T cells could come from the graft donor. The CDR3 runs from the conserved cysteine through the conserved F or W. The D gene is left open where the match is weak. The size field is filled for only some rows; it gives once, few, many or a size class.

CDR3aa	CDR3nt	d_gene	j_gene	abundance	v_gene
CASSPTSGRLTQYF	TGTGCCAGCAGCCCCACTAGCGGGAGACTGACGCAGTATTTT	TRBD2	TRBJ2-3	once	TRBV11-3
CASSLGRTSGEETQYF	TGCGCCAGCAGCTTGGGTAGGACTAGCGGGGAAGAGACCCAGTACTTC	TRBD2	TRBJ2-5	-	TRBV5-1
CARGTVQETQYF	TGTGCCAGAGGGACAGTCCAAGAGACCCAGTACTTC	TRBD1	TRBJ2-5	-	TRBV2
CAIRSSGGYNEQFF	TGTGCCATCCGATCGAGCGGGGGATACAATGAGCAGTTCTTC	TRBD2	TRBJ2-1	-	TRBV10-3
CSVEPGKNIQYF	TGCAGCGTTGAACCGGGAAAAAACATTCAGTACTTC	-	TRBJ2-4	-	TRBV29-1
CASSSSSGGVVGTQYF	TGTGCCAGCAGCTCCTCTAGCGGGGGTGTAGTAGGGACCCAGTACTTC	TRBD2	TRBJ2-5	-	TRBV7-2
CASSLVGGRAEEQFF	TGTGCCAGCAGCTTAGTGGGCGGGAGGGCCGAAGAGCAGTTCTTC	TRBD2	TRBJ2-1	few	TRBV11-2
CASSSSLTDTQYF	TGCGCCAGCAGCAGCTCTCTCACAGATACGCAGTATTTT	-	TRBJ2-3	-	TRBV5-1
CASSLLRGLYNEQFF	TGTGCCAGCAGCTTACTCAGGGGGCTATACAATGAGCAGTTCTTC	TRBD1	TRBJ2-1	-	TRBV7-3
CASSLPGTTNAGELFF	TGTGCCAGCAGCCTACCCGGGACTACGAACGCCGGGGAGCTGTTTTTT	TRBD2	TRBJ2-2	-	TRBV11-3
CASSPRTSGGAYEQYF	TGTGCCAGCTCACCGCGGACTAGCGGGGGGGCCTACGAGCAGTACTTC	TRBD2	TRBJ2-7	-	TRBV18
CASHILTSFSTDTQYF	TGCGCCAGCCATATTCTGACTAGCTTTAGCACAGATACGCAGTATTTT	TRBD2	TRBJ2-3	-	TRBV5-1
CASTDRARNEQFF	TGTGCCAGTACGGACAGGGCGAGAAATGAGCAGTTCTTC	TRBD1	TRBJ2-1	-	TRBV19
CASSPPGRAGTSGSYEQFF	TGTGCCAGCTCACCACCCGGGAGGGCCGGGACTAGCGGGAGTTATGAGCAGTTCTTC	TRBD2	TRBJ2-1	-	TRBV18
CASSYVSDGSQPQHF	TGTGCCAGCAGTTACGTCTCCGACGGGTCTCAGCCCCAGCATTTT	-	TRBJ1-5	-	TRBV6-6
CATSRDRGMGGYTF	TGTGCCACCAGCAGAGATCGGGGGATGGGTGGCTACACCTTC	-	TRBJ1-2	-	TRBV15
CASSLTSASGGQNEQFF	TGTGCCAGCAGCTTAACGTCGGCTAGCGGGGGTCAGAATGAGCAGTTCTTC	TRBD2	TRBJ2-1	-	TRBV7-3
CASSLEGREGSDEQFF	TGCGCCAGCAGCTTGGAGGGGCGGGAGGGCAGTGATGAGCAGTTCTTC	TRBD2	TRBJ2-1	-	TRBV5-1
CASSSSLGLAGVSYEQYF	TGTGCCAGCAGCTCAAGCCTGGGACTAGCGGGCGTCTCCTACGAGCAGTACTTC	TRBD2	TRBJ2-7	-	TRBV11-3
CASSLQGGPTDTQYF	TGTGCCAGCAGCCTCCAGGGAGGGCCTACAGATACGCAGTATTTT	TRBD2	TRBJ2-3	-	TRBV11-3
CASFAGRVGEKLFF	TGTGCCAGCTTTGCCGGGAGGGTGGGAGAAAAACTGTTTTTT	-	TRBJ1-4	-	TRBV19
CASSLPLGGAQQETQYF	TGTGCCAGCAGTTTACCCCTAGGGGGGGCCCAACAAGAGACCCAGTACTTC	-	TRBJ2-5	-	TRBV28
CASHEGRGRTDTQYF	TGTGCCAGCCACGAGGGCAGGGGGCGCACAGATACGCAGTATTTT	TRBD1	TRBJ2-3	-	TRBV7-9
CASSRTSGRPYNEQFF	TGTGCCAGCAGCCGGACTAGCGGGCGTCCCTACAATGAGCAGTTCTTC	TRBD2	TRBJ2-1	-	TRBV11-3
CASREGQAGETQYF	TGTGCCAGCAGGGAGGGACAGGCGGGAGAGACCCAGTACTTC	TRBD1	TRBJ2-5	-	TRBV5-5
CASSVGTGAGSYEQYF	TGTGCCAGCAGTGTAGGTACAGGGGCGGGCTCCTACGAGCAGTACTTC	TRBD1	TRBJ2-7	-	TRBV6-1
CASSVVSGLSTDTQYF	TGTGCCAGCAGCGTAGTATCCGGGTTAAGCACAGATACGCAGTATTTT	-	TRBJ2-3	-	TRBV9
CASSWPGGGGTDTQYF	TGTGCCAGCAGCTGGCCGGGGGGCGGTGGCACAGATACGCAGTATTTT	-	TRBJ2-3	-	TRBV7-8
CASSPHMAGGTDTQYF	TGTGCCAGCAGCCCCCATATGGCGGGGGGCACAGATACGCAGTATTTT	TRBD2	TRBJ2-3	-	TRBV7-3
CASSPTDFGGRTNEKLFF	TGTGCCAGCAGCCCCACAGACTTCGGGGGGCGAACTAATGAAAAACTGTTTTTT	-	TRBJ1-4	-	TRBV11-2
CASSLDSGSYPYEQYF	TGTGCCAGCAGCTTAGATAGCGGGAGTTATCCCTACGAGCAGTACTTC	TRBD2	TRBJ2-7	-	TRBV11-3
CASSPTSGRATEQFF	TGTGCCAGCTCACCAACGAGCGGGAGGGCCACTGAGCAGTTCTTC	TRBD2	TRBJ2-1	-	TRBV18
CAISQTATNYGYTF	TGTGCCATCAGTCAGACAGCAACTAACTATGGCTACACCTTC	-	TRBJ1-2	few	TRBV10-3
CASSQIHRGNSYEQYF	TGCGCCAGCAGCCAAATACACAGGGGGAACTCCTACGAGCAGTACTTC	TRBD1	TRBJ2-7	-	TRBV4-3
CASSRHRLLEDSNQPQHF	TGTGCCAGTAGCCGACATCGACTATTGGAAGATAGCAATCAGCCCCAGCATTTT	-	TRBJ1-5	-	TRBV19
CASNRASGTQNRQYF	TGTGCCAGCAACCGAGCTTCGGGGACACAGAACAGGCAGTACTTC	-	TRBJ2-7	once	TRBV6-1